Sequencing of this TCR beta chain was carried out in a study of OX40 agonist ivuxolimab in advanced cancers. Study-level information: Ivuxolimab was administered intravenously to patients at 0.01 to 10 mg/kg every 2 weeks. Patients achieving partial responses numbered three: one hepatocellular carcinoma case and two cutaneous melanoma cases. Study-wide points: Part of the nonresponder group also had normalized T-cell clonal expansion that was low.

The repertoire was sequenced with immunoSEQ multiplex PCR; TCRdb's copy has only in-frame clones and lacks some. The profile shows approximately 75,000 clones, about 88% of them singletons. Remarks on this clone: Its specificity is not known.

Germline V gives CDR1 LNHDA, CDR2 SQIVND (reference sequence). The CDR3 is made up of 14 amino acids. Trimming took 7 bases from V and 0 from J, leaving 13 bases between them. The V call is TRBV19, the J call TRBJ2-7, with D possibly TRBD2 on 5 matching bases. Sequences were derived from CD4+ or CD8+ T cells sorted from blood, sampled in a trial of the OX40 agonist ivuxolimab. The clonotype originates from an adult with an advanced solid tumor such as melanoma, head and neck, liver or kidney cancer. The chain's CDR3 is CASKASRNSYEQYF. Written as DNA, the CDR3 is TGTGCCAGTAAGGCTAGCAGGAACTCCTACGAGCAGTACTTC.